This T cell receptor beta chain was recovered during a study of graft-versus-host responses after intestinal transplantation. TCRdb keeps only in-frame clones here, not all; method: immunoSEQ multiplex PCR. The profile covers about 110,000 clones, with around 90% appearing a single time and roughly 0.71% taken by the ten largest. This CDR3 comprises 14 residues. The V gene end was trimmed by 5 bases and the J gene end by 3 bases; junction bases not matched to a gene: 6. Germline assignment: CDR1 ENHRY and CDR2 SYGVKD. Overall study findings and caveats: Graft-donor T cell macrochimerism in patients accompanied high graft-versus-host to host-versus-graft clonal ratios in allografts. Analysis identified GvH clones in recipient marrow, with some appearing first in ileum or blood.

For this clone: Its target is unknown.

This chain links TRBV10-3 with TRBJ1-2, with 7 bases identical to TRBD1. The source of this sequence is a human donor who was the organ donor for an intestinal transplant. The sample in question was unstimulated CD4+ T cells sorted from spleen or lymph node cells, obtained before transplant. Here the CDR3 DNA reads TGTGCCATCAGTCTGACAGGGACAGACTATGGCTACACCTTC. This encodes CAISLTGTDYGYTF.